The following is a T cell receptor beta chain sequence with its context. There are 15 residues in the CDR3. Germline V CDR1 and CDR2: SGHAT, FQNNGV. Trimming took 3 bases from V and 5 from J, leaving 16 bases between them. PCR primers comprised 60 Vbeta and 13 Jbeta primers. Assay: immunoSEQ multiplex PCR; the TCRdb copy retains only in-frame clones and omits some. Reported are about 190,000 clones; the ten largest clones contain about 6.8%. This entry is derived from a study of cytomegalovirus exposure and HLA in healthy donors. Material: PBMCs. The gene calls are TRBV11-2 and TRBJ1-2, with D possibly being TRBD1 (6 bases). This TCR was sampled from a man younger than 45 in good health and CMV-seronegative. The CDR3 sequence: CASSFTGTSFYGYTF. The CDR3 region has the DNA TGTGCCAGCAGCTTTACCGGGACATCTTTTTATGGCTACACCTTC.